Listed below are T cell receptor beta chains from one sample, sequenced in a study of response to subunit inactivated influenza vaccine. MiXCR was run by TCRdb on the RT-PCR reads, yielding one entry per CDR3 protein. The sample consists of about 570,000 distinct CDR3 sequences, around 11% of them appearing once. The same data also went into a second study, on T cells expressing NK-cell markers.

This specimen was PBMCs from blood, taken on the day of vaccination. These receptors were taken from a man in his fifties who received an inactivated influenza vaccine. Both conserved end residues are part of each CDR3. The D gene is left open where the match is weak. For some rows the clone size is stated as once, few or many, or as a class when expanded; others skip it.

d_gene | j_gene | len | abundance | v_gene | CDR3nt | CDR3aa
NA | TRBJ2-3 | 16 | many | TRBV2 | TGTGCCAGCAGTCCACCCACCGGGACGCGCACAGATACGCAGTATTTT | CASSPPTGTRTDTQYF
TRBD2 | TRBJ2-5 | 15 | NA | TRBV6-1 | TGTGCCAGCAGTGAGGAACTAGCGGTACAAGAGACCCAGTACTTC | CASSEELAVQETQYF
NA | TRBJ2-5 | 10 | few | TRBV20-1 | TGCAGTGCGGAACAAGAGACCCAGTACTTC | CSAEQETQYF
NA | TRBJ2-7 | 14 | few | TRBV28 | TGTGCCAGCAGCCACGGACGGGGATTCTACGAGCAGTACTTC | CASSHGRGFYEQYF
NA | TRBJ2-2 | 15 | many | TRBV5-1 | TGCGCCAGCAGCTTGGTTGGCAAGAACACCGGGGAGCTGTTTTTT | CASSLVGKNTGELFF
NA | TRBJ2-7 | 13 | many | TRBV20-1 | TGCAGTGCTAGCGGGGGACACTCCTACGAGCAGTACTTC | CSASGGHSYEQYF
NA | TRBJ2-1 | 17 | many | TRBV7-3 | TGTGCCAGCAGCTTAGTAGGGACGCCGAGCTCCTACAATGAGCAGTTCTTC | CASSLVGTPSSYNEQFF
NA | TRBJ2-1 | 15 | few | TRBV18 | TGTGCCAGCTCAATCGGGACTTACTCCTACAATGAGCAGTTCTTC | CASSIGTYSYNEQFF
TRBD2 | TRBJ2-5 | 14 | few | TRBV4-2 | TGTGCCAGCAGCCCCGGAGCGGGGGGAGAGACCCAGTACTTC | CASSPGAGGETQYF
TRBD2 | TRBJ2-5 | 14 | many | TRBV30 | TGTGCCTGGAGCGACGGGAGGAGGCAAGAGACCCAGTACTTC | CAWSDGRRQETQYF
NA | TRBJ2-1 | 15 | few | TRBV3-1 | TGTGCCAGCAGTCCGGACTACCCACCCTACAATGAGCAGTTCTTC | CASSPDYPPYNEQFF
NA | TRBJ2-3 | 14 | few | TRBV20-1 | TGCAGTGCCGACCGAAAGGGAAGCACAGATACGCAGTATTTT | CSADRKGSTDTQYF
TRBD1 | TRBJ1-1 | 14 | NA | TRBV20-1 | TGCAGTGCTAGAGATGGCAGGGGGGACACTGAAGCTTTCTTT | CSARDGRGDTEAFF
TRBD1 | TRBJ2-5 | 15 | NA | TRBV5-1 | TGCGCCAGCAGCACCCAGACAGGGCGTCAAGAGACCCAGTACTTC | CASSTQTGRQETQYF
NA | TRBJ2-7 | 16 | few | TRBV6-5 | TGTGCCAGCAGTTACTCGATTGGAGGGGACCCCAACGAGCAGTACTTC | CASSYSIGGDPNEQYF
NA | TRBJ1-1 | 15 | NA | TRBV10-3 | TGTGCCATCAGTGCTTGGGCCTCGGGGAACACTGAAGCTTTCTTT | CAISAWASGNTEAFF
TRBD1 | TRBJ2-1 | 14 | NA | TRBV4-2 | TGTGCCAGCAGCCAGGCACAGGGGGGAAATGAGCAGTTCTTC | CASSQAQGGNEQFF
TRBD1 | TRBJ2-1 | 16 | many | TRBV5-6 | TGTGCCAGCTCAACCCTGGGACAGGGGGCGGTCGATGAGCAGTTCTTC | CASSTLGQGAVDEQFF
TRBD2 | TRBJ2-2 | 16 | NA | TRBV20-1 | TGCAGTGCTAGACAGGGACTAGCGGCGAACACCGGGGAGCTGTTTTTT | CSARQGLAANTGELFF
NA | TRBJ1-2 | 16 | NA | TRBV20-1 | TGCAGTGCTAGAGATCTCCGGGGAACTACTAACTATGGCTACACCTTC | CSARDLRGTTNYGYTF
TRBD2 | TRBJ2-7 | 17 | NA | TRBV12-3/TRBV12-4 | TGTGCCAGCAGTTTGACTAGCGGGGGCCGCGCCTCCTACGAGCAGTACTTC | CASSLTSGGRASYEQYF
TRBD1 | TRBJ2-3 | 15 | few | TRBV4-3 | TGCGCCAGCAGCCAAGAGGGACAGGGCGAAGATACGCAGTATTTT | CASSQEGQGEDTQYF
TRBD1 | TRBJ2-3 | 17 | few | TRBV7-8 | TGTGCCAGCAGCCTAGAACCGGGACAGAGATTCACAGATACGCAGTATTTT | CASSLEPGQRFTDTQYF
NA | TRBJ2-1 | 17 | NA | TRBV4-3 | TGCGCCAGCAGCCAAGATAGAGTAGCGGTAGGTTACAATGAGCAGTTCTTC | CASSQDRVAVGYNEQFF
NA | TRBJ2-5 | 12 | NA | TRBV20-1 | TGCAGTGCCCCGCTAGTCCAAGAGACCCAGTACTTC | CSAPLVQETQYF
TRBD2 | TRBJ2-2 | 16 | few | TRBV5-1 | TGCGCCAGCAGCGTTAGCGGGGCTGCGAACACCGGGGAGCTGTTTTTT | CASSVSGAANTGELFF
NA | TRBJ2-7 | 13 | few | TRBV29-1 | TGCAGCGTTGGCGGGGTCTACTCCTACGAGCAGTACTTC | CSVGGVYSYEQYF
NA | TRBJ1-5 | 14 | NA | TRBV5-1 | TGCGCCAGCGCACCGGGACCCGAGAATCAGCCCCAGCATTTT | CASAPGPENQPQHF
NA | TRBJ1-1 | 15 | NA | TRBV7-2 | TGTGCCAGCAGCTTGGTAGGAGCAGTCAACACTGAAGCTTTCTTT | CASSLVGAVNTEAFF
TRBD1 | TRBJ2-7 | 15 | NA | TRBV6-5 | TGTGCCAGCAGTTCCCGGGACAGGGGGTTCCACGAGCAGTACTTC | CASSSRDRGFHEQYF
NA | TRBJ2-1 | 15 | few | TRBV28 | TGTGCCAGCAGTTTTGTAGGGGGGGGCCGCAATGAGCAGTTCTTC | CASSFVGGGRNEQFF
NA | TRBJ1-2 | 13 | few | TRBV25-1 | TGTGCCAGCAGTGAATTTGGGAACGATGGCTACACCTTC | CASSEFGNDGYTF
TRBD1 | TRBJ1-3 | 13 | few | TRBV6-1 | TGTGCCAGCAGTAAAAGAACAGGGGCCACCATATATTTT | CASSKRTGATIYF
TRBD1 | TRBJ2-1 | 17 | NA | TRBV6-5 | TGTGCCAGCAGTTACGTGTTGGGACAGGGGCCGCGGGGAGAGCAGTTCTTC | CASSYVLGQGPRGEQFF
TRBD1 | TRBJ1-2 | 14 | NA | TRBV12-3/TRBV12-4 | TGTGCCAGCAGTGAGACAGGGGGTTGGTATGGCTACACCTTC | CASSETGGWYGYTF
NA | TRBJ1-1 | 10 | few | TRBV20-1 | TGCAGTGCTAGTGACACTGAAGCTTTCTTT | CSASDTEAFF
TRBD2 | TRBJ2-7 | 13 | NA | TRBV6-1 | TGTGCCAGCAGACTAGCGGACTCCTACGAGCAGTACTTC | CASRLADSYEQYF
TRBD2 | TRBJ2-1 | 13 | many | TRBV6-2/TRBV6-3 | TGTGCCAGCCGGGAGGTGGGTGTAAATGAGCAGTTCTTC | CASREVGVNEQFF
TRBD2 | TRBJ2-5 | 18 | NA | TRBV10-3 | TGTGCCATCAGTGAGGCCCCATTTGGGCGGGGGGGCCTAGAGACCCAGTACTTC | CAISEAPFGRGGLETQYF
NA | TRBJ1-2 | 14 | NA | TRBV6-1 | TGTGCCAGCCTCAATTCCGGGGGTTCCTATGGCTACACCTTC | CASLNSGGSYGYTF
TRBD1 | TRBJ2-7 | 16 | NA | TRBV28 | TGTGCCAGCAGTCGGGACAGGGGATTTACTGGCTACGAGCAGTACTTC | CASSRDRGFTGYEQYF
NA | TRBJ2-7 | 13 | NA | TRBV28 | TGTGCCTCCAGGGGTCTCCCAGTCTACGAGCAGTACTTC | CASRGLPVYEQYF
NA | TRBJ1-4 | 12 | few | TRBV3-1 | TGTGCCAGCAGCCAAGAAGGACAGAAACTGTTTTTT | CASSQEGQKLFF
TRBD2 | TRBJ2-7 | 17 | few | TRBV4-3 | TGCGCCAGCAGCCAAGGCCTAGCGGGAGGGATCTCCTACGAGCAGTACTTC | CASSQGLAGGISYEQYF
NA | TRBJ1-1 | 14 | many | TRBV5-1 | TGCGCCAGCAGCACACAGGGCGCGAACACTGAAGCTTTCTTT | CASSTQGANTEAFF
TRBD1 | TRBJ2-2 | 21 | NA | TRBV5-1 | TGCGCCAGCAGCCGGCGTGGGTGGGCCACAGGGGCGAACGCGAACACCGGGGAGCTGTTTTTT | CASSRRGWATGANANTGELFF
NA | TRBJ2-5 | 12 | few | TRBV10-3 | TGTGCCTCCCAGGACTCCGAAGAGACCCAGTACTTC | CASQDSEETQYF
NA | TRBJ1-5 | 15 | NA | TRBV19 | TGTGCCAGTATCCAGAGGGGTTCCGGCAATCAGCCCCAGCATTTT | CASIQRGSGNQPQHF
NA | TRBJ2-7 | 15 | few | TRBV5-1 | TGCGCCTGTAAGCTAGGGACTCCTAGCTCCTACGAGCAGTACTTC | CACKLGTPSSYEQYF
NA | TRBJ1-1 | 14 | many | TRBV5-1 | TGCGCCAGCAGCCCCCGGACAGCGAACACTGAAGCTTTCTTT | CASSPRTANTEAFF
NA | TRBJ1-1 | 11 | NA | TRBV20-1 | TGCAGTGCTAGAGTCCCTCCGGGAGCTTTCTTT | CSARVPPGAFF